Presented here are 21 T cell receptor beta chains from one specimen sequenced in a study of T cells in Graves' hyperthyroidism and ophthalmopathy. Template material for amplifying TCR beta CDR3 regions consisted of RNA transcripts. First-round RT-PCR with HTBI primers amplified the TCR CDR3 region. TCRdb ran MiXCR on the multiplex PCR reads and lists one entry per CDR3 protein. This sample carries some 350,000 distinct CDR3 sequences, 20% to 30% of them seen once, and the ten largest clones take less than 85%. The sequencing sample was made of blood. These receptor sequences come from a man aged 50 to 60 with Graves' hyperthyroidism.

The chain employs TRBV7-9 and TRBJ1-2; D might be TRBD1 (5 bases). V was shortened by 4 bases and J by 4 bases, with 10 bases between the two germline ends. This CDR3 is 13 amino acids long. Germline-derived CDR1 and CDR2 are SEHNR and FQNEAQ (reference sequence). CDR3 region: CASSSSGPYGYTF. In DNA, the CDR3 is TGTGCCAGCAGCTCTTCGGGACCCTATGGCTACACCTTC.

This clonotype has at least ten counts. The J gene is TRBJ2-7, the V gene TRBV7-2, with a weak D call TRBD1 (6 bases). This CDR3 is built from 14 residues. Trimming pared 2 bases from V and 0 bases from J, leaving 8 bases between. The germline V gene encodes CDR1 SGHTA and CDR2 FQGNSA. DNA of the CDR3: TGTGCCAGCAGCTTACAGACAGGCTCCTACGAGCAGTACTTC. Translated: CASSLQTGSYEQYF.

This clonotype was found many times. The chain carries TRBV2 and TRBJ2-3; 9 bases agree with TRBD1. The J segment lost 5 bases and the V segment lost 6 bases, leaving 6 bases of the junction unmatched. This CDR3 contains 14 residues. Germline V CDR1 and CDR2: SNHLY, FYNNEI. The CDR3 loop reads CASSSQGAGDTQYF. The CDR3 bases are TGTGCCAGCAGCTCACAGGGGGCAGGAGATACGCAGTATTTT.

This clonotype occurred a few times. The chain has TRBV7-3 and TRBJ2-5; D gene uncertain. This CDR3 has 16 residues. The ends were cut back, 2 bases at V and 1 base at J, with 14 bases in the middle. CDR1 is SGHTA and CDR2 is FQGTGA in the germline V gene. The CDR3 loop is CASSLLGLEFQETQYF. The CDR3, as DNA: TGTGCCAGCAGCTTATTGGGCTTGGAGTTCCAAGAGACCCAGTACTTC.

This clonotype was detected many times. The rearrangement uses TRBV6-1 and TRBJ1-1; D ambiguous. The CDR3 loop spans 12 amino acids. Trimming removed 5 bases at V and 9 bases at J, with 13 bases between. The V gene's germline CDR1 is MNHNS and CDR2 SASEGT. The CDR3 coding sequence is TGTGCCAGCAGTCCCGTTAGCCTGAAAGCTTTCTTT. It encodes CASSPVSLKAFF.

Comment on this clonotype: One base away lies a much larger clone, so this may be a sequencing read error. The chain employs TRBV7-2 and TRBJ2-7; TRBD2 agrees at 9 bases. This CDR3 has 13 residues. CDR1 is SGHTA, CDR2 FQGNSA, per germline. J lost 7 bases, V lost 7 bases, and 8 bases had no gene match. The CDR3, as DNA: TGTGCCAGCATCCGGACTAGCGACAATGAGCAGTACTTC. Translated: CASIRTSDNEQYF.

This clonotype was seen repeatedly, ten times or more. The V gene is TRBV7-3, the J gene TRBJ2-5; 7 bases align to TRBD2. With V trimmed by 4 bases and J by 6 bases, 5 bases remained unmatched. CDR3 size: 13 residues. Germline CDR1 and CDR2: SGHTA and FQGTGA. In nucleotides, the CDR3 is TGTGCCAGCAGCTCCGGACTAGGGCAGACCCAGTACTTC. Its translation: CASSSGLGQTQYF.

CDR3 amino acids: CASSQVKTGGNIQYF. CDR3 bases: TGTGCCAGCAGCCAGGTAAAGACAGGGGGAAACATTCAGTACTTC. The rearrangement uses TRBV3-1 and TRBJ2-4, with 9 bases that match TRBD1. V lost 3 bases and J lost 6; bases outside the gene matches: 6. This CDR3 is built from 15 residues. CDR1 is LGHDT, CDR2 YNNKEL, per germline (reference sequence).

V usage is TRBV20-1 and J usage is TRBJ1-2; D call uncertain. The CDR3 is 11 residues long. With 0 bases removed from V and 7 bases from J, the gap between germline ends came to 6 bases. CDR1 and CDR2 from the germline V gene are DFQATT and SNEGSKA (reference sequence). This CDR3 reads CSARDLRGYTF. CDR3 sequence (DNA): TGCAGTGCTAGAGATCTTCGTGGCTACACCTTC.

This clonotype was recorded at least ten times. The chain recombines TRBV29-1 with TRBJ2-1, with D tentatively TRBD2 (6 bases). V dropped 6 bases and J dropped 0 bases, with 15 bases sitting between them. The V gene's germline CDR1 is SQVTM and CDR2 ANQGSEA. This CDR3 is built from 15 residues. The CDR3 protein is CSVDLAGGSYNEQFF. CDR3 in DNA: TGCAGCGTGGACCTAGCCGGGGGCTCCTACAATGAGCAGTTCTTC.

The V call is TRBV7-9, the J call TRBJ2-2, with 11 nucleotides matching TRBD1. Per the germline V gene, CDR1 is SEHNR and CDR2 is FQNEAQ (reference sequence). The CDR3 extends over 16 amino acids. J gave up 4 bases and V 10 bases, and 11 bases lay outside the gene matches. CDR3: CAIHKPDRGLTGELFF. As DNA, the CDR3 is TGTGCCATTCACAAACCGGACAGGGGGCTCACCGGGGAGCTGTTTTTT. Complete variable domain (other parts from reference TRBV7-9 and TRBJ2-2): DTGVSQNPRHKITKRGQNVTFRCDPISEHNRLYWYRQTLGQGPEFLTYFQNEAQLEKSRLLSDRFSAERPKGSFSTLEIQRTEQGDSAMYLCAIHKPDRGLTGELFFGEGSRLTVL.

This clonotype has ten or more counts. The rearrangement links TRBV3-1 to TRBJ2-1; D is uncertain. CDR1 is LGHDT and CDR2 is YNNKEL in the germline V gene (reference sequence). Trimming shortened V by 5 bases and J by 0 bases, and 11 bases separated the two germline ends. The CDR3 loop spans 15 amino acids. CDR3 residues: CASSYKLSSYNEQFF. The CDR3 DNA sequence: TGTGCCAGCAGCTATAAGTTGAGCTCCTACAATGAGCAGTTCTTC.

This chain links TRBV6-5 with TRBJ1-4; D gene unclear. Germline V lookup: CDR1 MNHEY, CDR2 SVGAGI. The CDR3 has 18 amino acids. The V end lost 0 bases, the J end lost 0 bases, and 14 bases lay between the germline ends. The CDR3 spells CASSYSRGWDATNEKLFF. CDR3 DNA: TGTGCCAGCAGTTACTCGAGAGGATGGGATGCAACTAATGAAAAACTGTTTTTT.

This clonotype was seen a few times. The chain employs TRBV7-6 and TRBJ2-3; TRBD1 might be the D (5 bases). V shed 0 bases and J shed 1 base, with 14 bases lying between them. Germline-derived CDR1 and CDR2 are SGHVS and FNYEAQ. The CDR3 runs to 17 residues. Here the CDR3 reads CASSLAQGVMGTDTQYF. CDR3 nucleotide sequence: TGTGCCAGCAGCTTAGCGCAGGGCGTGATGGGCACAGATACGCAGTATTTT.

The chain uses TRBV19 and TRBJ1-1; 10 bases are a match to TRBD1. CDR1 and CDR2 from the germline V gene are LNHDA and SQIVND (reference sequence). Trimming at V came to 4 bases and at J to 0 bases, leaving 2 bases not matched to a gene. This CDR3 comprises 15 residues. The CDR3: CASSNGQGVNTEAFF. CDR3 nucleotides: TGTGCCAGTAGTAACGGACAGGGGGTGAACACTGAAGCTTTCTTT.

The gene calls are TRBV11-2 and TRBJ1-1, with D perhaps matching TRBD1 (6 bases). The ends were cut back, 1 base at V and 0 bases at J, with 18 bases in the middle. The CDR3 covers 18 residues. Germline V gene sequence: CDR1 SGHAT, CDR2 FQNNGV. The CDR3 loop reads CASSLGGGSLDLNTEAFF. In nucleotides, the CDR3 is TGTGCCAGCAGCTTAGGAGGGGGTTCGTTGGATTTGAACACTGAAGCTTTCTTT.

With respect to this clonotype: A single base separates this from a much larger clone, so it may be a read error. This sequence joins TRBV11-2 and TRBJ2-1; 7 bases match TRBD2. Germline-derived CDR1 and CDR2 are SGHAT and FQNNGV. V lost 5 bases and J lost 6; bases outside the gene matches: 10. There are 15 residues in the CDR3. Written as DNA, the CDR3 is TGTGCCAGCAGCCCACCAGCGGGAAGGCGCAATGAGCAGTTCTTC. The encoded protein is CASSPPAGRRNEQFF. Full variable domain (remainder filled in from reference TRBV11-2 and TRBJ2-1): EAGVAQSPRYKIIEKRQSVAFWCNPISGHATLYWYQQILGQGPKLLIQFQNNGVVDDSQLPKDRFSAERLKGVDSTLKIQPAKLEDSAVYLCASSPPAGRRNEQFFGPGTRLTVL.

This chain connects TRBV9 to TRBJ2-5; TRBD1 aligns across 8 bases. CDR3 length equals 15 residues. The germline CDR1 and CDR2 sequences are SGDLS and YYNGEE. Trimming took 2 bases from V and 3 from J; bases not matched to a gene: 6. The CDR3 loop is CASSVSTGAEETQYF. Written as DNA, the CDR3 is TGTGCCAGCAGCGTCTCGACAGGGGCCGAAGAGACCCAGTACTTC.

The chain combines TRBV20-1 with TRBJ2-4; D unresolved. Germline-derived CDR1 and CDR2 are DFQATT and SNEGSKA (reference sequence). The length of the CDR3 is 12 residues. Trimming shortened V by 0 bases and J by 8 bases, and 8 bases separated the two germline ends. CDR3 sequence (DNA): TGCAGTGCTAGAGATTCACGGGACATTCAGTACTTC. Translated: CSARDSRDIQYF.

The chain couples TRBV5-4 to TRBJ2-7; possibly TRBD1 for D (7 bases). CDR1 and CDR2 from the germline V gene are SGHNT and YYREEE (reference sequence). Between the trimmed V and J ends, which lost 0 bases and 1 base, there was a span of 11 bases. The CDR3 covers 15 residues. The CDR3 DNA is TGTGCCAGCAGCTTGGGCGGGGACAGATCCTACGAGCAGTACTTC. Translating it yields CASSLGGDRSYEQYF.

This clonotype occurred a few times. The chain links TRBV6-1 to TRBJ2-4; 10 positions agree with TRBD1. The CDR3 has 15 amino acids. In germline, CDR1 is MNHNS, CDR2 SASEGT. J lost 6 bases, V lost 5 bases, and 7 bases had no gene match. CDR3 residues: CASSSPGQGINIQYF. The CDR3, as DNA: TGTGCCAGCAGTTCCCCGGGACAGGGGATAAACATTCAGTACTTC.